A single sample gave rise to the 5 T cell receptor beta chains below, sequenced in a study of Ad26.COV2.S vaccination and SARS-CoV-2 variants. Regarding treatment: about 20 received Ad26.COV2.S at low or high dose, single or two shots; about 5 received placebo; per-sample allocation not given. Sampling occurred on day 63 after the first vaccine or placebo injection. Sequenced by immunoSEQ multiplex PCR; TCRdb stores in-frame clones only, minus some. The repertoire holds hundreds of thousands of clones, with around 87% as singletons. Here the sequenced sample was peripheral blood, taken in a trial of Ad26.COV2.S vaccine versus placebo. These receptors were taken from a person between 18 and 60 years old who received the Ad26.COV2.S COVID-19 vaccine or a placebo.

The chain joins TRBV5-1 to TRBJ2-7, with no clear D. V lost 4 bases, J lost 0 bases, and 14 bases lay in between. The length of the CDR3 is 15 residues. Per the germline V gene, CDR1 is SGHRS and CDR2 is YFSETQ. The CDR3 loop reads CASSADPGSSYEQYF. CDR3 DNA sequence: TGCGCCAGCAGCGCCGACCCAGGTAGCTCCTACGAGCAGTACTTC. Variable domain in full (rest from reference TRBV5-1 and TRBJ2-7): KAGVTQTPRYLIKTRGQQVTLSCSPISGHRSVSWYQQTPGQGLQFLFEYFSETQRNKGNFPGRFSGRQFSNSRSEMNVSTLELGDSALYLCASSADPGSSYEQYFGPGTRLTVT.

This clone was seen a single time. The chain is built from TRBV7-6 and TRBJ2-7, with D tentatively TRBD1 or TRBD2 (6 bases each). Germline V CDR1 and CDR2: SGHVS, FNYEAQ. The CDR3 covers 13 residues. V was pared by 5 bases and J by 6 bases, with 14 bases between. The CDR3 protein is CASSPRGGGEQYF. CDR3 bases: TGTGCCAGCAGCCCCCGCGGAGGGGGCGAGCAGTACTTC.

This chain links TRBV6-6 with TRBJ1-1; 7 positions agree with TRBD1. This CDR3 contains 14 residues. In germline, CDR1 is MNHNY, CDR2 SVGAGI (reference sequence). Losses at the gene ends were 5 bases for V and 2 bases for J; bases not matched to a gene: 5. CDR3 loop: CASSGLGGNTEAFF. Written as DNA, the CDR3 is TGTGCCAGCAGTGGACTAGGGGGCAACACTGAAGCTTTCTTT.

The rearrangement links TRBV30 to TRBJ1-3; no clear D. The CDR3 contains 13 residues. From germline, CDR1 is GTSNPN and CDR2 SVGIG (reference sequence). V lost 0 bases and J lost 8, with 11 bases in between. The CDR3 DNA follows: TGTGCCTGGAGTGTAGGGTTTGGGGACACCATATATTTT. It encodes CAWSVGFGDTIYF.

V usage is TRBV27 and J usage is TRBJ1-6; a weak D match, TRBD1 (6 bases). Germline assignment: CDR1 MNHEY and CDR2 SMNVEV (reference sequence). CDR3 length equals 16 residues. The V gene lost 2 bases and the J gene lost 3 bases, with 11 bases spanning the gap. In nucleotides, the CDR3 is TGTGCCAGCAGTTTAGGGGGGCCCGGCTATAATTCACCCCTCCACTTT. It encodes CASSLGGPGYNSPLHF.